A single sample gave rise to the 29 T cell receptor beta chains below, sequenced in a study of shared clonotypes between healthy human individuals. Sequenced by immunoSEQ multiplex PCR; TCRdb stores in-frame clones only, minus some. The table lists under 600,000 clones, around 81% of them singletons. The sequencing sample was made of PBMCs. These receptors came from a woman between 40 and 55 years old in good health. Some clones in this sample may be carry-over from other donors' samples.

The rearrangement uses TRBV7-9 and TRBJ2-7; no clear D gene. Trimming stripped 8 bases from V and 4 bases from J, with 18 bases between. There are 14 residues in the CDR3. Germline V gene lookup returns CDR1 SEHNR and CDR2 FQNEAQ (reference sequence). CDR3 sequence reads: CASGLEGKRYEQYF. In DNA, the CDR3 is TGTGCCAGCGGTCTAGAAGGGAAGAGGTACGAGCAGTACTTC.

V gene TRBV5-6 combines with J gene TRBJ1-4; 8 nucleotides match TRBD1. Trimming at V came to 5 bases and at J to 3 bases, leaving 3 bases not matched to a gene. Germline CDR1 reads SGHDT; CDR2 reads YYEEEE. The CDR3 extends over 14 amino acids. CDR3 in DNA: TGTGCCAGCAGTCCGGGACAGGCTAATGAAAAACTGTTTTTT. Its protein is CASSPGQANEKLFF.

This chain uses TRBV11-2 with TRBJ2-5, with TRBD2 identical over 8 bases. With V trimmed by 1 base and J by 6 bases, 7 bases remained unmatched. Germline loops: CDR1 SGHAT, CDR2 FQNNGV. CDR3 size: 15 residues. CDR3 amino acids: CASSLVGSGTKTQYF. The CDR3 nucleotides are TGTGCCAGCAGCTTAGTGGGTAGCGGGACAAAGACCCAGTACTTC.

This chain uses TRBV10-3 with TRBJ1-2, with a possible D match to TRBD1 (5 bases). V gave up 0 bases and J gave up 9 bases, with 11 bases separating them. Germline CDR1 ENHRY, CDR2 SYGVKD. The CDR3 spans 13 residues. The CDR3 DNA reads TGTGCCATCAGTGAGTCGGGAGCAGGGAGCTACACCTTC. This gives the protein CAISESGAGSYTF.

The chain couples TRBV29-1 to TRBJ2-2; 12 positions match TRBD2. CDR3 length: 22 amino acids. V lost 6 bases to trimming and J lost 0 bases; unmatched junction nucleotides: 23. Per germline, CDR1 SQVTM and CDR2 ANQGSEA. For the CDR3, the DNA is TGCAGCGTCCCCCCTCTGAGTCTAGCGGGAGGGCAAGTTGGTTCGAACACCGGGGAGCTGTTTTTT. As protein: CSVPPLSLAGGQVGSNTGELFF.

J is TRBJ2-5 and V is TRBV28; D might be TRBD2 (6 bases). The CDR3 has 11 amino acids. Trimming cost V 6 bases and J 9 bases, with 11 bases left between them. CDR1 is MDHEN and CDR2 is SYDVKM in the germline V gene. The DNA of the CDR3 is TGTGCCAGCAGCCTTGGGGGGTCCCAGTACTTC. Translation gives CASSLGGSQYF.

This clone showed up many times. The chain couples TRBV7-8 to TRBJ1-3; the D is unclear. Germline V CDR1 and CDR2: SGHVS, FQNEAQ. This CDR3 spans 15 amino acids. V was cut by 5 bases and J by 4 bases, with 15 bases left in between. The CDR3 loop reads CASSHTSLLGNTIYF. The CDR3 region has the DNA TGTGCCAGCAGCCATACTTCCCTTTTGGGAAACACCATATATTTT.

A single count supports this clone. The rearrangement joins TRBV7-9 to TRBJ2-7, with TRBD2 matching 7 bases. V was clipped by 1 base and J by 4 bases; unmatched bases: 10. Per the germline V gene, CDR1 is SEHNR and CDR2 is FQNEAQ (reference sequence). The CDR3 totals 16 residues. The CDR3 nucleotides are TGTGCCAGCAGCTTAGGGGTCGGATACGGGGGGTACGAGCAGTACTTC. This encodes CASSLGVGYGGYEQYF.

The V call is TRBV5-4, the J call TRBJ2-7; tentative D call: TRBD2 (7 bases). In germline, CDR1 is SGHNT, CDR2 YYREEE (reference sequence). The CDR3 covers 14 residues. Trimming left V 0 bases short and J 5 bases short, with 12 bases between. Here the CDR3 DNA reads TGTGCCAGCAGCTTGGCCCCCGGGGGGCACGAGCAGTACTTC. It codes for CASSLAPGGHEQYF.

This clone appeared once. This chain links TRBV7-9 with TRBJ2-5; 7 nucleotides line up with TRBD2. V dropped 4 bases and J dropped 4; count of bases not matched to a gene: 18. Germline values: CDR1 SEHNR, CDR2 FQNEAQ (reference sequence). The CDR3 runs to 18 residues. The CDR3 bases are TGTGCCAGCAGCTACGCTAACCCCTCGCGGGAGTGGGTAGAGACCCAGTACTTC. As protein: CASSYANPSREWVETQYF.

The chain uses TRBV7-9 and TRBJ1-6, with D unresolved. V gave up 3 bases and J gave up 10 bases, with 13 bases separating them. Germline V CDR1 and CDR2: SEHNR, FQNEAQ (reference sequence). CDR3 length: 14 amino acids. Here the CDR3 DNA reads TGTGCCAGCAGCTTTAACGACCCTACATCACCCCTCCACTTT. As protein: CASSFNDPTSPLHF.

In the case of this clone: This sequence is one base from a far larger clone and is likely a read error. The same CDR3 also results from other DNA sequences found in this sample. V usage is TRBV7-2 and J usage is TRBJ2-5; 7 bases map to TRBD2. J gave up 1 base and V 1 base, and 15 bases lay outside the gene matches. The CDR3 extends over 19 amino acids. Germline values: CDR1 SGHTA, CDR2 FQGNSA. The CDR3 DNA reads as TGTGCCAGCAGCTTAGGTGGGCGGACTAGTGGGGTTGTCCAAGAGACCCAGTACTTC. This codes for CASSLGGRTSGVVQETQYF.

V usage is TRBV28 and J usage is TRBJ2-5, with 9 bases matching TRBD2. There are 23 residues in the CDR3. Trimming took 2 bases from V and 7 from J; bases not matched to a gene: 32. The V gene's germline CDR1 is MDHEN and CDR2 SYDVKM. CDR3 in amino acids: CASSLDFAGGKPLTSWSLGTQYF. The DNA for the CDR3 is TGTGCCAGCAGTTTAGATTTTGCGGGAGGGAAACCGCTGACCTCTTGGAGTTTGGGGACCCAGTACTTC. Full variable domain (missing parts from reference TRBV28 and TRBJ2-5): DVKVTQSSRYLVKRTGEKVFLECVQDMDHENMFWYRQDPGLGLRLIYFSYDVKMKEKGDIPEGYSVSREKKERFSLILESASTNQTSMYLCASSLDFAGGKPLTSWSLGTQYFGPGTRLLVL.

The J gene is TRBJ2-2, the V gene TRBV11-2; 7 bases agree with TRBD1. The CDR3 totals 15 residues. V lost 4 bases to trimming and J lost 6 bases; unmatched junction nucleotides: 8. Germline values: CDR1 SGHAT, CDR2 FQNNGV. CDR3 nucleotide sequence: TGTGCCAGCAGCTCCTTCCAGGGGGACGCCGGGGAGCTGTTTTTT. Protein sequence: CASSSFQGDAGELFF. Full variable domain (outside the CDR3, taken from reference TRBV11-2 and TRBJ2-2): EAGVAQSPRYKIIEKRQSVAFWCNPISGHATLYWYQQILGQGPKLLIQFQNNGVVDDSQLPKDRFSAERLKGVDSTLKIQPAKLEDSAVYLCASSSFQGDAGELFFGEGSRLTVL.

CDR3 sequence reads: CASSRDTLTGELFF. The DNA of the CDR3 is TGTGCCAGCAGCCGGGACACACTCACCGGGGAGCTGTTTTTT. The V call is TRBV6-1, the J call TRBJ2-2; D is possibly TRBD1 (6 bases). Germline values: CDR1 MNHNS, CDR2 SASEGT. Trimming removed 6 bases from V and 4 bases from J, with 12 bases in between. The CDR3 totals 14 residues.

V and J are TRBV5-4 and TRBJ2-5; 7 bases agree with TRBD1. The last part of the DNA fits TRBJ2-7 better; the J call may be wrong. The CDR3 covers 13 residues. The germline CDR1 and CDR2 sequences are SGHNT and YYREEE (reference sequence). The CDR3 sequence is CASSIQGLDEQYF. CDR3 DNA sequence: TGTGCCAGCAGCATACAGGGGCTCGACGAGCAGTACTTC.

This clone was seen only once. The rearrangement joins TRBV18 to TRBJ2-1; 11 bases are shared with TRBD2. Germline V gene lookup returns CDR1 KGHSH and CDR2 LQKENI. V shed 5 bases, J shed 7 bases, and the junction held 7 bases outside the gene matches. The CDR3 length is 15 residues. This CDR3 is CASSTTSGIGNEQFF. The CDR3 coding sequence is TGTGCCAGCTCAACGACTAGCGGGATAGGTAATGAGCAGTTCTTC.

For the CDR3, the DNA is TGTGCCAGCAGTTCTTTCGCTAGCGGGAGGTACAATGAGCAGTTCTTC. Translated: CASSSFASGRYNEQFF. The genes are TRBV28 and TRBJ2-1; TRBD2 matches at 11 bases. Germline CDR1 MDHEN, CDR2 SYDVKM. This CDR3 contains 16 residues. The trim removed 4 bases at V and 4 bases at J, leaving 6 bases unmatched. The full variable domain, rest sourced from reference TRBV28 and TRBJ2-1, is DVKVTQSSRYLVKRTGEKVFLECVQDMDHENMFWYRQDPGLGLRLIYFSYDVKMKEKGDIPEGYSVSREKKERFSLILESASTNQTSMYLCASSSFASGRYNEQFFGPGTRLTVL.

This clone was detected a few times. The chain recombines TRBV5-1 with TRBJ1-4, with TRBD1 as a possible D gene (5 bases). This CDR3 spans 13 amino acids. Trimming took 4 bases from V and 9 from J, leaving 13 bases between them. Looked up from germline, CDR1 is SGHRS and CDR2 is YFSETQ. The chain's CDR3 is CASSEVGAQKLFF. The CDR3 DNA reads as TGCGCCAGCAGCGAGGTTGGGGCTCAAAAACTGTTTTTT.

The chain joins TRBV5-1 to TRBJ2-3, with D tentatively TRBD1 or TRBD2 (5 bases each). Germline loops: CDR1 SGHRS, CDR2 YFSETQ. CDR3 length: 14 amino acids. The V end lost 2 bases, the J end lost 2 bases, and 9 bases lay between the germline ends. The CDR3 loop reads CASSLPGPTDTQYF. As DNA, the CDR3 is TGCGCCAGCAGCTTACCGGGACCCACAGATACGCAGTATTTT.

J is TRBJ1-2 and V is TRBV9; 7 nucleotides line up with TRBD1. CDR1 SGDLS and CDR2 YYNGEE come from the germline V gene. With 3 bases clipped from V and 2 bases from J, the junction kept 4 bases outside the gene matches. The length of the CDR3 is 14 residues. CDR3 DNA: TGTGCCAGCAGCGAAGCGACAGGGAACTATGGCTACACCTTC. Protein sequence: CASSEATGNYGYTF.

The rearrangement uses TRBV28 and TRBJ2-2; possible D gene TRBD1, 5 bases. Per germline, CDR1 MDHEN and CDR2 SYDVKM. The CDR3 has 15 residues. With 4 bases removed from V and 1 base from J, the gap between germline ends came to 10 bases. In DNA form, the CDR3 reads TGTGCCAGCAGTTCCTTTGACAGGAACACCGGGGAGCTGTTTTTT. Protein: CASSSFDRNTGELFF.

J is TRBJ2-7 and V is TRBV5-1; D gene ambiguous. V lost 4 bases and J lost 2, with 7 bases in between. The CDR3 contains 12 residues. Germline V gives CDR1 SGHRS, CDR2 YFSETQ. This CDR3 is CASSTGPYEQYF. DNA for the CDR3: TGCGCCAGCAGCACCGGACCCTACGAGCAGTACTTC.

The CDR3 region has the DNA TGTGCCAGCAGTTTTGTGCGGAATAGTCGGGACAATGAGCAGTTCTTC. The encoded protein is CASSFVRNSRDNEQFF. The gene calls are TRBV27 and TRBJ2-1, with D uncertain. V gave up 3 bases and J gave up 5 bases, with 17 bases separating them. The CDR3 is 16 amino acids. Germline CDR1 reads MNHEY; CDR2 reads SMNVEV (reference sequence).

V gene TRBV11-2 combines with J gene TRBJ2-5, with D unclear. Trimming removed 2 bases from V and 1 base from J, with 11 bases in between. The CDR3 sequence is 15 residues long. CDR1 and CDR2 from the germline V gene are SGHAT and FQNNGV. CDR3 DNA: TGTGCCAGCAGCTTAAATTCGAGACCCCAAGAGACCCAGTACTTC. As protein: CASSLNSRPQETQYF.

The chain has TRBV7-3 and TRBJ2-1; D call uncertain. The V gene lost 0 bases and the J gene lost 4 bases, with 10 bases spanning the gap. This CDR3 comprises 15 residues. The germline V gene encodes CDR1 SGHTA and CDR2 FQGTGA. CDR3 sequence reads: CASSLTLMGYNEQFF. CDR3 DNA sequence: TGTGCCAGCAGCTTAACTCTGATGGGGTACAATGAGCAGTTCTTC.

About this clone: The sample contains more than one DNA sequence encoding this CDR3. The gene calls are TRBV6-1 and TRBJ2-7, with a tentative D call TRBD1 (6 bases). V lost 1 base, J lost 2 bases, and 12 bases lay in between. The CDR3 is made up of 15 amino acids. Germline-derived CDR1 and CDR2 are MNHNS and SASEGT. As DNA, the CDR3 is TGTGCCAGCAGTGAAGTGGGGCAGGGGCCCTACGAGCAGTACTTC. It yields the protein CASSEVGQGPYEQYF.

The chain is built from TRBV21-1 and TRBJ2-7; TRBD1 is the table's D call, not checked against the DNA. TRBV21-1 is a pseudogene locus. This CDR3 is 15 amino acids long. CDR3 residues: CASSKAGTGNYEQYF. In nucleotides, the CDR3 is TGTGCCAGCAGCAAAGCAGGGACAGGAAACTACGAGCAGTACTTC.

V is TRBV7-9 and J is TRBJ2-3; 10 bases are a match to TRBD2. V trimming: 5 bases; J trimming: 5 bases; junction bases outside the gene matches: 10. This CDR3 has 16 amino acids. CDR1 is SEHNR and CDR2 is FQNEAQ in the germline V gene (reference sequence). CDR3 DNA sequence: TGTGCCAGCAGCCCAAGCGGGAGGGCCTCGGGAGATACGCAGTATTTT. Its translation is CASSPSGRASGDTQYF.